Reported below is one T cell receptor (beta chain). This clonotype was seen a few times. It lacks a known antigen. No much larger clone is present one base from it, and per-base qualities are unavailable. According to the study, the label for this sample's time point signals: patch test 1, 2 weeks after DPC sensitization. In light of the paper, this sample's treatment or condition label describes: therapeutic diphenylcyclopropenone sensitization with weekly scalp DPC. Blood at each patch-test visit was drawn before the patch test was applied. Patients were considered eligible if aged 18 to 70, diagnosed with alopecia and deemed suitable for DPC therapy, and patients were excluded if pregnant. Total RNA was extracted from unfractionated whole blood that had been collected in Tempus Blood RNA tubes. The CDR3 holds 12 amino acids from the cysteine to the phenylalanine. Of all the DNA, just the CDR3 is kept, 36 bases in frame from base 1. CDR1 and CDR2, looked up from the germline V gene, are ENHRY and SYGVKD. Deletion took 6 bases off V and 13 bases off J, with a span of 16 bases between the germline ends.

The library was prepared using RACE. Instrument on record: NextSeq 500. During library preparation, unique molecular identifiers were attached to individual cDNA molecules so that TCRs could be counted in a quantitative, reproducible way. Each blood RNA sample was used to sequence both TCR alpha and TCR beta chains. The original methods were these. Samples had a median of roughly 87,000 TCRs, with a range from 23,224 to 690,600. V, J and CDR3 annotation of the TCR reads was carried out using the Decombinator software suite. For the PS versus PT1 abundance plots, all samples were subsampled to the same number of TCRs (28,000). TCRs were defined as expanded if absent before sensitization and observed at least eight times at the 2-week time point. Using fastp trimming at Q25 and MiXCR clonotype assembly, TCRdb reanalyzed the public sequencing data and kept in-frame beta chains. Rows are combined by CDR3 protein, so each entry shows the most common genes and DNA. TCRdb's processing, not the authors' own work, is the source of the V and J calls. In this sample the table shows around 340,000 distinct CDR3 sequences, roughly 6.9% of which occur a single time. The ten most abundant clones make up about 8% of the sample.

This specimen comes from a study of human T cells and chemical hapten exposure (dated by TCRdb to about 2021). Regarding the research as a whole: For sensitization, 2% DPC in acetone was applied to a 2 cm by 2 cm area of upper inner arm skin. Weekly therapeutic DPC doses were additionally applied to the scalp of patients throughout the roughly 24-week study period. Patch testing on the upper back used Finn chambers containing 0.01% DPC, with scoring done after 6 days according to International Contact Dermatitis Research Group standards. Alopecia areata with under or over 50% scalp involvement, alopecia totalis and alopecia universalis were represented in the patient cohort, which was mostly female. Libraries were pooled for sequencing, and per-sample TCR yields varied mainly because of small differences in library volumes within the pool. In alopecia patients, the study followed how the peripheral blood TCR repertoire changed in vivo over primary and secondary sensitization to diphenylcyclopropenone (DPC), a hapten. Blood samples were taken from patients before sensitization (week 0) and then at 2, 6 and about 24 weeks after DPC sensitization. For TCR sequencing, blood came from approximately 29 alopecia patients at anywhere from one to four time points (pre-sensitization, 2, 6 and 24 weeks). Overall study results and their limits: A positive correlation was found between the number of PT1 expanded TCRs and patch test score, with significance reached at thresholds 8, 16 and 32 but not 4. After repeated subsampling, the strength of the expansion versus patch-test correlation and the threshold at which it became significant changed. Significantly more large CDR3 similarity clusters were formed by expanded TCRs than by pre-sensitization or healthy control sets, consistent with antigen-driven responses. Alopecia, a presumed autoimmune disease, was present in all patients, so the immune response of the patients might differ from that of healthy individuals. No change with DPC sensitization was found in the number of TCRs above 1 in 1000 frequency, and no evidence of global repertoire structure alterations was found.

Material: whole blood, obtained in connection with sensitization to the hapten diphenylcyclopropenone (DPC). The origin of this receptor is a woman aged 18-30 years with alopecia areata. Some clones in this sample may be carry-over from other donors' samples. The chain is encoded by TRBV10-3 joined to TRBJ2-1, with no confidently assigned D gene. This receptor has the CDR3 CAIRSSLGDQFF. The base sequence is TGTGCCATCAGGTCCTCGCTGGGTGACCAGTTCTTC.